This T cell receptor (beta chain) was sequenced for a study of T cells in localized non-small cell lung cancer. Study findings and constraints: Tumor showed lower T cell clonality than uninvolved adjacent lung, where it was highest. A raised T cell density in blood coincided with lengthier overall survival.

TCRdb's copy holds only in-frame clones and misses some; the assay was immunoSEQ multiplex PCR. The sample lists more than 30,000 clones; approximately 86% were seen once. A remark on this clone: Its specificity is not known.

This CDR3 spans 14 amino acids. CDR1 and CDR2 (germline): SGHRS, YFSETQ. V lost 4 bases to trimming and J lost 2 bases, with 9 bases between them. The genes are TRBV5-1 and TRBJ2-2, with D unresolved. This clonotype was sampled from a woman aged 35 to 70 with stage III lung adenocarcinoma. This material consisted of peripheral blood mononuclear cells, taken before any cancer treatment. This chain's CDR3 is CASSPDPNTGELFF. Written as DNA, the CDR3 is TGCGCCAGCAGCCCGGACCCAAACACCGGGGAGCTGTTTTTT.